The 32 T cell receptor beta chains below all came from one sample that was sequenced in a study of cytomegalovirus exposure and HLA in healthy donors. Amplification used 60 Vbeta primers and 13 Jbeta primers. The assay was immunoSEQ multiplex PCR, and TCRdb's table has in-frame clones only and misses some. The repertoire holds approximately 220,000 clones, with over 80% as singletons. The sequencing sample was made of PBMCs. These receptors all come from a man aged 40-49 years in good health and CMV-seropositive.

This clone was picked up one time. The chain links TRBV15 to TRBJ2-3, with 10 bases identical to TRBD1. The CDR3 totals 19 residues. Germline assignment: CDR1 LNHNV and CDR2 YYDKDF (reference sequence). V trimming: 4 bases; J trimming: 0 bases; junction bases outside the gene matches: 13. DNA of the CDR3: TGTGCCACCAGCAACCGGGTGGGACAGGGGCCCGCTAGCACAGATACGCAGTATTTT. It yields the protein CATSNRVGQGPASTDTQYF.

With regard to this clone: A much larger clone is a single base away; this may be a read error. The chain couples TRBV5-8 to TRBJ1-5; D possibly corresponds to TRBD1 (5 bases). The CDR3 is made up of 15 amino acids. The V gene lost 0 bases and the J gene lost 0 bases, with 7 bases spanning the gap. Germline loops: CDR1 SGHTS, CDR2 YDEGEE. The CDR3 region has the DNA TGTGCCAGCAGCTTGGGACAGAATAGCAATCAGCCCCAGCATTTT. Its translation: CASSLGQNSNQPQHF.

The rearrangement joins TRBV2 to TRBJ2-6, with TRBD1 identical over 9 bases. CDR3 length: 17 amino acids. The trim removed 6 bases at V and 2 bases at J, leaving 8 bases unmatched. The germline V gene encodes CDR1 SNHLY and CDR2 FYNNEI. The CDR3 sequence is CASRPGQGGPGANVLTF. DNA of the CDR3: TGTGCCAGCAGACCGGGACAGGGTGGTCCTGGGGCCAACGTCCTGACTTTC. Combining the CDR3 with reference TRBV2 and TRBJ2-6 gives the whole variable domain EPEVTQTPSHQVTQMGQEVILRCVPISNHLYFYWYRQILGQKVEFLVSFYNNEISEKSEIFDDQFSVERPDGSNFTLKIRSTKLEDSAMYFCASRPGQGGPGANVLTFGAGSRLTVL.

This clone was seen a few times. The chain recombines TRBV2 with TRBJ1-5; D is unclear. Deletions cut 4 bases from V and 5 bases from J, with 9 bases between. CDR1 is SNHLY and CDR2 is FYNNEI in the germline V gene. The CDR3 totals 13 residues. As DNA, the CDR3 is TGTGCCAGCAGTGTGGAGGAATATCAGCCCCAGCATTTT. Translation: CASSVEEYQPQHF.

The chain joins TRBV6-6 to TRBJ1-5; no clear D. The germline V gene has CDR1 MNHNY and CDR2 SVGAGI (reference sequence). This CDR3 is built from 14 residues. Trimming removed 8 bases at V and 2 bases at J, with 13 bases between. This CDR3 is CASSGGAGNQPQHF. The CDR3, as DNA: TGTGCCAGCTCGGGAGGCGCGGGCAATCAGCCCCAGCATTTT.

This clone was recorded a few times. The chain joins TRBV5-1 to TRBJ2-3; D ambiguous. CDR3 length: 13 residues. In germline, CDR1 is SGHRS, CDR2 YFSETQ. V dropped 5 bases and J dropped 4 bases, with 11 bases sitting between them. The CDR3 DNA is TGCGCCAGCAGGACTGGTTTGGCAGATACGCAGTATTTT. It codes for CASRTGLADTQYF.

The chain combines TRBV19 with TRBJ1-5; tentative D call: TRBD1 (6 bases). CDR3 length: 14 amino acids. Between the trimmed V and J ends, which lost 2 bases and 7 bases, there was a span of 12 bases. Germline values: CDR1 LNHDA, CDR2 SQIVND (reference sequence). The CDR3 coding sequence is TGTGCCAGTAGTATAAAGCAGGGGCCCCAGCCCCAGCATTTT. Translated, it gives CASSIKQGPQPQHF.

A note on this clone: One end of the junction is discordant with germline, which a read error may explain. The V call is TRBV7-7, the J call TRBJ2-1; perhaps TRBD2 as D (6 bases). This CDR3 is built from 15 residues. Germline assignment: CDR1 SSHAT and CDR2 FNYEAQ (reference sequence). CDR3 DNA: TGTGCTAGCAGCTTGGGGGACTCGCAATACAATGAGCAGTTCTTC. As protein: CASSLGDSQYNEQFF.

CDR3 nucleotide sequence: TGTGCCAGCAGCTCGTGGGGAGCTAACTATGGCTACACCTTC. Amino acid sequence: CASSSWGANYGYTF. The chain uses TRBV27 and TRBJ1-2, with D uncertain. The CDR3 consists of 14 residues. The V end lost 6 bases, the J end lost 0 bases, and 11 bases lay between the germline ends. Germline V gene data show CDR1 as MNHEY and CDR2 as SMNVEV (reference sequence).

The rearrangement uses TRBV5-8 and TRBJ2-7; 11 bases align to TRBD1. This CDR3 is 14 amino acids long. CDR1 is SGHTS and CDR2 is YDEGEE in the germline V gene. V lost 5 bases, J lost 1 base, and 2 bases stayed unmatched. The DNA of the CDR3 is TGTGCCAGCAGGGGGACAGGGGGATCCTACGAGCAGTACGTC. The encoded protein is CASRGTGGSYEQYV.

This clone was recorded only once. The chain is built from TRBV19 and TRBJ2-1; TRBD2 aligns across 7 bases. From germline, CDR1 is LNHDA and CDR2 SQIVND (reference sequence). The CDR3 length is 16 residues. J lost 0 bases, V lost 4 bases, and 6 bases had no gene match. In DNA, the CDR3 is TGTGCCAGTAGTAAGGGGACTATCTCCTCCTACAATGAGCAGTTCTTC. Its translation: CASSKGTISSYNEQFF.

The gene calls are TRBV2 and TRBJ2-7; 13 bases agree with TRBD2. CDR1 is SNHLY, CDR2 FYNNEI, per germline. CDR3 length equals 15 residues. CDR3 DNA sequence: TGTGCCAGCAGCGAAGGACTAGCGGGAGTCTACGAGCAGTACGTC. Translating it yields CASSEGLAGVYEQYV.

The V gene is TRBV5-4, the J gene TRBJ1-5; 11 bases are a match to TRBD1. CDR3 size: 16 residues. Germline V CDR1 and CDR2: SGHNT, YYREEE (reference sequence). The V gene end was trimmed by 4 bases and the J gene end by 4 bases; junction bases not matched to a gene: 7. The CDR3 reads CASSPLGTGGNQPQHF. The CDR3 DNA sequence: TGTGCCAGCAGCCCCCTCGGGACAGGGGGTAATCAGCCCCAGCATTTT.

This sequence joins TRBV30 and TRBJ1-1, with 7 bases lining up with TRBD1. This CDR3 is built from 12 residues. Germline CDR1 reads GTSNPN; CDR2 reads SVGIG (reference sequence). V was pared by 7 bases and J by 3 bases, with 5 bases of the junction left unmatched. The CDR3 spells CALRQGYTEAFF. As DNA, the CDR3 is TGTGCCTTGAGACAGGGATACACTGAAGCTTTCTTT. Supplemented by reference TRBV30 and TRBJ1-1, the full variable domain reads SQTIHQWPATLVQPVGSPLSLECTVEGTSNPNLYWYRQAAGRGLQLLFYSVGIGQISSEVPQNLSASRPQDRQFILSSKKLLLSDSGFYLCALRQGYTEAFFGQGTRLTVV.

The rearrangement uses TRBV5-1 and TRBJ2-7, with TRBD2 identical over 11 bases. The CDR3 covers 14 residues. CDR1 SGHRS and CDR2 YFSETQ come from the germline V gene. The V gene end was trimmed by 4 bases and the J gene end by 5 bases; junction bases not matched to a gene: 5. Here the CDR3 DNA reads TGCGCCAGCAGCCCGGGACTAGCGGCCAACGAGCAGTACTTC. Translated: CASSPGLAANEQYF.

This clone was detected only a few times. The chain links TRBV15 to TRBJ1-5; D is uncertain. V was pared by 0 bases and J by 4 bases, with 10 bases between. CDR3 length: 15 amino acids. CDR1 is LNHNV and CDR2 is YYDKDF in the germline V gene (reference sequence). CDR3 sequence reads: CATSRDMGRNQPQHF. The DNA for the CDR3 is TGTGCCACCAGCAGAGATATGGGCCGAAATCAGCCCCAGCATTTT.

The rearrangement links TRBV7-8 to TRBJ2-7; D may be TRBD2 (7 bases). Per germline, CDR1 SGHVS and CDR2 FQNEAQ. This CDR3 comprises 16 residues. V shed 5 bases and J shed 0 bases, with 17 bases lying between them. The CDR3 here is CASSPRGGINSYEQYF. The CDR3 DNA follows: TGTGCCAGCAGCCCTAGGGGGGGGATCAACTCCTACGAGCAGTACTTC. Combining the CDR3 with reference TRBV7-8 and TRBJ2-7 gives the whole variable domain GAGVSQSPRYKVAKRGQDVALRCDPISGHVSLFWYQQALGQGPEFLTYFQNEAQLDKSGLPSDRFFAERPEGSVSTLKIQRTQQEDSAVYLCASSPRGGINSYEQYFGPGTRLTVT.

The gene calls are TRBV27 and TRBJ2-3, with 8 bases aligning to TRBD2. The germline CDR1 and CDR2 sequences are MNHEY and SMNVEV (reference sequence). The trim removed 0 bases at V and 3 bases at J, leaving 5 bases unmatched. This CDR3 has 16 amino acids. The CDR3 sequence is CASSLSAGGWTDTQYF. In nucleotides, the CDR3 is TGTGCCAGCAGTTTATCGGCGGGAGGATGGACAGATACGCAGTATTTT.

V and J are TRBV2 and TRBJ2-6; the D gene is possibly TRBD2 (5 bases). The CDR3 runs to 14 residues. The V gene's germline CDR1 is SNHLY and CDR2 FYNNEI. The germline V and J ends were trimmed by 5 bases and 2 bases, with 7 bases remaining between them. The CDR3 region has the DNA TGTGCCAGCAGTTACGGGGCTGGGGCCAACGTCCTGACTTTC. Protein sequence: CASSYGAGANVLTF.

This chain uses TRBV18 with TRBJ1-1, with 7 nucleotides matching TRBD1. Looked up from germline, CDR1 is KGHSH and CDR2 is LQKENI. V lost 2 bases and J lost 7; bases outside the gene matches: 7. CDR3 length: 14 residues. The CDR3 sequence: CASSPIEGAGEAFF. The CDR3 nucleotides read TGTGCCAGCTCACCAATAGAGGGGGCTGGTGAAGCTTTCTTT. The full variable domain, with the rest looked up from reference TRBV18 and TRBJ1-1, is NAGVMQNPRHLVRRRGQEARLRCSPMKGHSHVYWYRQLPEEGLKFMVYLQKENIIDESGMPKERFSAEFPKEGPSILRIQQVVRGDSAAYFCASSPIEGAGEAFFGQGTRLTVV.

In DNA, the CDR3 is TGCGCCAGCAGCGGGGACAGGGACTTTAACTATGGCTACACCTTC. It encodes CASSGDRDFNYGYTF. The chain has TRBV5-1 and TRBJ1-2; TRBD1 matches 9 bases. The V segment lost 4 bases and the J segment 1 base; nucleotides outside the gene matches: 5. Looked up from germline, CDR1 is SGHRS and CDR2 is YFSETQ. The CDR3 runs to 15 residues.

V and J are TRBV19 and TRBJ1-1; D is possibly TRBD1 (6 bases). V lost 7 bases to trimming and J lost 2 bases, with 8 bases between them. The germline V gene has CDR1 LNHDA and CDR2 SQIVND (reference sequence). This CDR3 comprises 12 residues. CDR3 coding DNA: TGTGCCAGTATACAGGGAAACACTGAAGCTTTCTTT. Translating gives CASIQGNTEAFF.

The chain couples TRBV19 to TRBJ1-1; D may be TRBD1 (5 bases). There are 16 residues in the CDR3. Trimming took off 5 bases at V and 1 base at J, with 17 bases between the two ends. Germline-derived CDR1 and CDR2 are LNHDA and SQIVND (reference sequence). The CDR3 sequence is CASSLGGVYENTEAFF. The CDR3 coding sequence is TGTGCCAGTAGTCTGGGGGGGGTTTATGAGAACACTGAAGCTTTCTTT.

This chain joins TRBV29-1 and TRBJ2-2; possibly TRBD2 for D (6 bases). Germline V gene sequence: CDR1 SQVTM, CDR2 ANQGSEA. The CDR3 is made up of 12 amino acids. V lost 7 bases and J lost 7, with 13 bases in between. The DNA for the CDR3 is TGCAGCGCGGGGGTCGCGGGCGGGGAGCTGTTTTTT. It yields the protein CSAGVAGGELFF.

V gene TRBV4-2 combines with J gene TRBJ2-1; TRBD1 is a possible D gene (7 bases). Per the germline V gene, CDR1 is LGHNA and CDR2 is YNFKEQ. This CDR3 contains 17 residues. Trimming removed 1 base from V and 9 bases from J, with 22 bases in between. CDR3 in DNA: TGTGCCAGCAGCCAAGTTAAAACAGGGGACTCGTGGGGTGAGCAGTTCTTC. It yields the protein CASSQVKTGDSWGEQFF.

The V gene is TRBV18, the J gene TRBJ1-1; 9 bases align to TRBD1. Losses at the gene ends were 4 bases for V and 6 bases for J; bases not matched to a gene: 12. Germline values: CDR1 KGHSH, CDR2 LQKENI. The CDR3 loop spans 16 amino acids. CDR3 sequence (DNA): TGTGCCAGCTCACTTCCAAGCGGGACAGGGTTCGCTGAAGCTTTCTTT. Translated, it gives CASSLPSGTGFAEAFF.

The sample holds a few counts of this clone. V gene TRBV5-1 combines with J gene TRBJ2-7, with a weak D call TRBD2 (5 bases). V was trimmed by 0 bases and J by 2 bases, leaving 9 bases between them. CDR1 and CDR2 (germline): SGHRS, YFSETQ. This CDR3 spans 14 amino acids. The CDR3 spells CASSLARDPYEQYF. DNA of the CDR3: TGCGCCAGCAGCTTGGCCCGGGATCCCTACGAGCAGTACTTC.

The chain employs TRBV20-1 and TRBJ2-1, with unresolved D. V was cut by 1 base and J by 7 bases, with 5 bases left in between. The CDR3 extends over 11 amino acids. The germline V gene has CDR1 DFQATT and CDR2 SNEGSKA (reference sequence). The CDR3 loop reads CSARVVNEQFF. DNA of the CDR3: TGCAGTGCTAGAGTCGTGAATGAGCAGTTCTTC.

The J gene is TRBJ2-7, the V gene TRBV6-5, with D tentatively TRBD1 (6 bases). Germline lookup yields CDR1 MNHEY and CDR2 SVGAGI. This CDR3 spans 14 amino acids. Trimming removed 7 bases from V and 4 bases from J, with 17 bases in between. The CDR3 DNA reads TGTGCCAGCACCCAAGGTGGCAGGGGTTACGAGCAGTACTTC. This gives the protein CASTQGGRGYEQYF.

The chain carries TRBV11-1 and TRBJ2-1; tentative D call: TRBD1 (6 bases). V was clipped by 2 bases and J by 9 bases, with 17 bases between them. Germline lookup yields CDR1 SGHAT and CDR2 FQDESV (reference sequence). This CDR3 comprises 15 residues. The CDR3 is CASSLLRQGNGEQFF. The CDR3 DNA sequence: TGTGCCAGCAGCTTATTAAGGCAGGGGAATGGTGAGCAGTTCTTC.

The chain is built from TRBV30 and TRBJ1-1; TRBD1 matches at 10 bases. The CDR3 totals 11 residues. Looked up from germline, CDR1 is GTSNPN and CDR2 is SVGIG (reference sequence). V trimming: 1 base; J trimming: 11 bases; junction bases outside the gene matches: 1. The CDR3 DNA reads as TGTGCCTGGAGTGGACAGGGGGCTGCTTTCTTT. Its protein product is CAWSGQGAAFF.

The sample holds one count of this clone. The sample holds other DNA sequences that translate to the same CDR3. This chain connects TRBV9 to TRBJ2-3, with 7 positions matching TRBD2. The ends lost 0 bases at V and 5 bases at J; junction bases unmatched: 3. This CDR3 has 14 residues. Germline assignment: CDR1 SGDLS and CDR2 YYNGEE. CDR3 in amino acids: CASSVEGRGDTQYF. CDR3 bases: TGTGCCAGCAGCGTAGAGGGGAGGGGAGATACGCAGTATTTT.